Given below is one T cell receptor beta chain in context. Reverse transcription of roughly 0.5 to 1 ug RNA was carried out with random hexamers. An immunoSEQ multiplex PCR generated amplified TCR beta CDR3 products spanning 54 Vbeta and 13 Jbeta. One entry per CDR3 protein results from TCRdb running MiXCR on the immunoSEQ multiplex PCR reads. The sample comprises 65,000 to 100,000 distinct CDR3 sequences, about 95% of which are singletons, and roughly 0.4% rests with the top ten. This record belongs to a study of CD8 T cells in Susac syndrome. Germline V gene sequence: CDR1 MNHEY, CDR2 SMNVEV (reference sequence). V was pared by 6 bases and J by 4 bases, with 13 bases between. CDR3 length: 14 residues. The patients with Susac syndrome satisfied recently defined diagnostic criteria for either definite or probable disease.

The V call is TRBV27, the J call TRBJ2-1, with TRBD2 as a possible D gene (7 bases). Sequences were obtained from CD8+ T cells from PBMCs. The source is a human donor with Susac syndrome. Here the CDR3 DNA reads TGTGCCAGCAGGTCGGGGGGCCGTTACAATGAGCAGTTCTTC. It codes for CASRSGGRYNEQFF.